This entry concerns a single T cell receptor beta chain. This sample was included in a study of blood T cell repertoires in COVID-19. Study-wide background: There were acute and convalescent COVID-19 samples, and they came from the United States, Italy and Spain. PBMCs, B-cell-depleted T cells, or T cells were the source of the cDNA or gDNA that made up the material.

V dropped 4 bases and J dropped 2 bases, with 11 bases sitting between them. The CDR3 length is 14 residues. Germline assignment: CDR1 SGHDT and CDR2 YYEEEE. Patients from Seattle were sampled longitudinally, starting during active infection. Per the authors' pipeline: Estimated nucleated cell counts came from reference gene primer amplification. Measured with immunoSEQ multiplex PCR; TCRdb has only the in-frame clones, and not every one. V, J and clone size derive from that table, while D and trimming were established from the DNA sequence. The sample records fewer than 350,000 clones, over 75% being singletons.

The source is a woman in her twenties or thirties with COVID-19, enrolled during active disease. This chain connects TRBV5-6 to TRBJ2-3, with D perhaps matching TRBD2 (6 bases). Sequenced material: peripheral blood. The chain's CDR3 is CASSPGLTTDTQYF. Written as DNA, the CDR3 is TGTGCCAGCAGCCCCGGACTAACCACAGATACGCAGTATTTT.